This record concerns one T cell receptor beta chain sequence. V lost 4 bases and J 2 bases, leaving 14 bases between the germline ends. The CDR3 spans 15 residues. The germline V gene has CDR1 SGDLS and CDR2 YYNGEE. The repertoire was sequenced with immunoSEQ multiplex PCR; TCRdb's copy has only in-frame clones and lacks some. The sample has about 230,000 clones, around 86% seen once. These data originate in a study of blood T cell repertoires in COVID-19. Study details: PBMCs, B-cell-depleted T cells, or T cells were the source of the cDNA or gDNA that made up the material.

Patients of the Seattle cohort, enrolled during active infection, were followed longitudinally. Source material: peripheral blood. This receptor was obtained from a man over 45 with COVID-19, enrolled during active disease. The rearrangement links TRBV9 to TRBJ2-3; D possibly corresponds to TRBD1 (6 bases). DNA of the CDR3: TGTGCCAGCAGCCAGGGGTCCTCCCCCACAGATACGCAGTATTTT. It encodes CASSQGSSPTDTQYF.